Described below is a single T cell receptor beta chain sequence and its context. After removal of 6 bases from V and 2 bases from J, the junction contained 4 bases not matched to a gene. The CDR3 has 15 residues. Germline V gene data show CDR1 as SNHLY and CDR2 as FYNNEI. These data originate in a study of OX40 agonist ivuxolimab in advanced cancers. Assay used: immunoSEQ multiplex PCR; TCRdb lists only in-frame clones, some missing. The sample lists about 87,000 clones; around 87% were seen once. The receptor was isolated from an adult with an advanced solid tumor such as melanoma, head and neck, liver or kidney cancer. The material was CD4+ or CD8+ T cells sorted from blood, obtained in a trial of the OX40 agonist ivuxolimab. V and J are TRBV2 and TRBJ2-3, with 11 bases fitting TRBD1. The CDR3 here is CASRRTGGLTDTQYF. Here the CDR3 DNA reads TGTGCCAGCAGACGGACAGGGGGCCTCACAGATACGCAGTATTTT.